This T cell receptor (beta chain) was documented in a study of T cell repertoires in cytomegalovirus infection. Study-wide background: Both a matching HLA type and CMV infection were indicated by public TCR beta signatures.

TCRdb redid the calling of the reads with MiXCR, one entry per CDR3 protein. The data hold fewer than 300,000 distinct CDR3 sequences, with more than 20% observed a single time. Trimming cost V 11 bases and J 6 bases, with 10 bases left between them. In germline, CDR1 is LNHDA, CDR2 SQIVND (reference sequence). The CDR3 extends over 11 amino acids. This clonotype was detected only a few times. Its antigen is not known. Study conclusions and caveats: CMV-specific TCR beta clonotypes restricted by HLA-C dominated the ex vivo response.

The sample consisted of PBMCs. This sequence was found in a human donor in good health (CMV status not recorded). Some clones in this sample may be carry-over from other donors' samples. V and J are TRBV19 and TRBJ2-2; no clear D gene. CDR3 nucleotide sequence: TGTGCCTCCCGGCGGCCCGGGGAGCTGTTTTTT. This translates into CASRRPGELFF.